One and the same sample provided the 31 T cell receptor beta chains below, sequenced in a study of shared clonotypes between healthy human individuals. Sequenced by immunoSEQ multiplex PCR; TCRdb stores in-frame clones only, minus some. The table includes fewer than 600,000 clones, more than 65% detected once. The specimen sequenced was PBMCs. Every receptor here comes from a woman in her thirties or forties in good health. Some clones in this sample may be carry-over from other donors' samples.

The DNA of the CDR3 is TGTGCCAGCAGCCACGGACGGGACACTGAAGCTTTCTTT. This codes for CASSHGRDTEAFF. The chain carries TRBV7-9 and TRBJ1-1; D is ambiguous. Trimming took 5 bases from V and 3 from J, leaving 10 bases between them. The CDR3 consists of 13 residues. The germline V gene encodes CDR1 SEHNR and CDR2 FQNEAQ (reference sequence). Supplemented by reference TRBV7-9 and TRBJ1-1, the full variable domain reads DTGVSQNPRHKITKRGQNVTFRCDPISEHNRLYWYRQTLGQGPEFLTYFQNEAQLEKSRLLSDRFSAERPKGSFSTLEIQRTEQGDSAMYLCASSHGRDTEAFFGQGTRLTVV.

The chain's CDR3 is CASSLAAGLYEQFF. DNA for the CDR3: TGTGCCAGCAGCTTAGCCGCTGGGCTGTATGAGCAGTTCTTC. This chain links TRBV7-2 with TRBJ2-1; D is uncertain. The V gene lost 0 bases and the J gene lost 8 bases, with 11 bases spanning the gap. The CDR3 has 14 residues. Germline CDR1 and CDR2: SGHTA and FQGNSA.

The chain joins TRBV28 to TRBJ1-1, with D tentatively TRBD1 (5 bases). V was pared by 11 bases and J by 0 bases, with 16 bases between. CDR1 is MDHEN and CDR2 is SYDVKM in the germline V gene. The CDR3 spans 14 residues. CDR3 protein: CAYGAPLMNTEAFF. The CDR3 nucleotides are TGTGCCTACGGGGCCCCACTTATGAACACTGAAGCTTTCTTT.

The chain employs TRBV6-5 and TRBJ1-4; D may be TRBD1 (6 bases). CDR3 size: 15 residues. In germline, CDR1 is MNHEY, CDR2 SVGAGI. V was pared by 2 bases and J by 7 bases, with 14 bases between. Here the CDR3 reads CASSYGGAGFEKLFF. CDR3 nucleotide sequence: TGTGCCAGCAGTTACGGGGGGGCAGGGTTTGAAAAACTGTTTTTT.

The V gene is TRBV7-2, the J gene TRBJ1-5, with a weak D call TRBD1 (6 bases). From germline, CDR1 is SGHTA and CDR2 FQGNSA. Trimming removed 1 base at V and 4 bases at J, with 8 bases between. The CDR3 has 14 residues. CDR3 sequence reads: CASSLGQENQPQHF. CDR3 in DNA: TGTGCCAGCAGCTTAGGACAGGAGAATCAGCCCCAGCATTTT.

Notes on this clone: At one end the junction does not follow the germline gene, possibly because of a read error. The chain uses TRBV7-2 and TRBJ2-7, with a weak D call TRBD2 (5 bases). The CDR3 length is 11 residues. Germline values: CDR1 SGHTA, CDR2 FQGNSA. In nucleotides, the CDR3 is TGTGCGAGCAGCGGCCAGTACGAGCAGTACTTC. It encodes CASSGQYEQYF.

The CDR3 is CASSPRGWEQYF. CDR3 DNA: TGTGCCAGCAGTCCGCGAGGGTGGGAGCAGTACTTC. The rearrangement uses TRBV6-5 and TRBJ2-7, with D perhaps TRBD2 (5 bases). Germline CDR1 and CDR2: MNHEY and SVGAGI. The CDR3 is 12 amino acids. Trimming pared 5 bases from V and 7 bases from J, leaving 12 bases between.

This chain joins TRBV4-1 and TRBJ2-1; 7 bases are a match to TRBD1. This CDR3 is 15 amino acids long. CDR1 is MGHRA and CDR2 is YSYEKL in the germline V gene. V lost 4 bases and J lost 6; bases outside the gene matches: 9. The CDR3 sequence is CASSLDRVSFNEQFF. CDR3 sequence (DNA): TGCGCCAGCAGCCTTGACAGGGTAAGCTTCAATGAGCAGTTCTTC.

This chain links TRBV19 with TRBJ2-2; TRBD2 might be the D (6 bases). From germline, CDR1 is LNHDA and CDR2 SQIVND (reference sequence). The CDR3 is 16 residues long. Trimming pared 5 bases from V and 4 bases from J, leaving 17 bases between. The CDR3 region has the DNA TGTGCCAGTAGTGGGGGGAAGAACCTGGGCACCGGGGAGCTGTTTTTT. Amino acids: CASSGGKNLGTGELFF.

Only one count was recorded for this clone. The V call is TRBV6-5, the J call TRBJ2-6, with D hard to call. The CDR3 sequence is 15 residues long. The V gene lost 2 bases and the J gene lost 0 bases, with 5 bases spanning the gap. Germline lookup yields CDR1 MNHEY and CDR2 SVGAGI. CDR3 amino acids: CASSYGFSGANVLTF. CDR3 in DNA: TGTGCCAGCAGTTACGGGTTCTCTGGGGCCAACGTCCTGACTTTC.

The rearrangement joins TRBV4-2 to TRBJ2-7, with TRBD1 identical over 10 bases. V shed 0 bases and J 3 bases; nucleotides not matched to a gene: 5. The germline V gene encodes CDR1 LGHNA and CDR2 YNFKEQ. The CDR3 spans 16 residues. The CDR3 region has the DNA TGTGCCAGCAGCCAAGACTCGCGGGACAGGGGCTACGAGCAGTACTTC. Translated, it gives CASSQDSRDRGYEQYF.

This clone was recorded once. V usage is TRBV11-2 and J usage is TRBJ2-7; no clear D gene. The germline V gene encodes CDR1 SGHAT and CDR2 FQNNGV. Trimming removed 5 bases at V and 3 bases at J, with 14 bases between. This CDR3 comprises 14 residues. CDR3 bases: TGTGCCAGCAGCCGTGAGACGGAAGTCTACGAGCAGTACTTC. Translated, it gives CASSRETEVYEQYF. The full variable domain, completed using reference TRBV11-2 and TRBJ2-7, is EAGVAQSPRYKIIEKRQSVAFWCNPISGHATLYWYQQILGQGPKLLIQFQNNGVVDDSQLPKDRFSAERLKGVDSTLKIQPAKLEDSAVYLCASSRETEVYEQYFGPGTRLTVT.

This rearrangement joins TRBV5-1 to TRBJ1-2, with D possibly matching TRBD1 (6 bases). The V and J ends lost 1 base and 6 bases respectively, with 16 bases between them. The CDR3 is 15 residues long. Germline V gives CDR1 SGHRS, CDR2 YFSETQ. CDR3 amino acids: CASSLSEGGRNGYTF. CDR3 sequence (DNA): TGCGCCAGCAGCTTGTCAGAGGGGGGTCGCAATGGCTACACCTTC.

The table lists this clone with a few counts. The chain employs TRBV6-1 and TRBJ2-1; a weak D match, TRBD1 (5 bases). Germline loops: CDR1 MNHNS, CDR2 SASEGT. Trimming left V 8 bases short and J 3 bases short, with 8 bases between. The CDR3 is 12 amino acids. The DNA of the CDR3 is TGTGCCAGCTGGACAAGCTACAATGAGCAGTTCTTC. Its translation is CASWTSYNEQFF.

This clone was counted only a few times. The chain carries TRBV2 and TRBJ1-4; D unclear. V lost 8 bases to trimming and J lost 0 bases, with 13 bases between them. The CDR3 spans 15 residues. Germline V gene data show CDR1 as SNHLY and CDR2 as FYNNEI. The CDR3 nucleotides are TGTGCCAGCGAAAAAGCCGTTGCAACTAATGAAAAACTGTTTTTT. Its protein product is CASEKAVATNEKLFF.

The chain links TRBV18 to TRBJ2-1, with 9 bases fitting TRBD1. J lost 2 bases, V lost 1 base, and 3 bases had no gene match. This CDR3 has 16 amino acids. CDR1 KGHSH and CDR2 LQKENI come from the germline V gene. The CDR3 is CASSPQTGGAYNEQFF. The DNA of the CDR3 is TGTGCCAGCTCACCACAAACAGGGGGCGCCTACAATGAGCAGTTCTTC.

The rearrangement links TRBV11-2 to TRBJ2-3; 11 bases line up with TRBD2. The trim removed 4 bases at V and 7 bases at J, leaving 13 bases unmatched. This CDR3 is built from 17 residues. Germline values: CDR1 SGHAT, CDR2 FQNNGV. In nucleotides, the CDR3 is TGTGCCAGCAGCTCAATAGCGGGAGGGCGGCGGAAAAATACGCAGTATTTT. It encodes CASSSIAGGRRKNTQYF.

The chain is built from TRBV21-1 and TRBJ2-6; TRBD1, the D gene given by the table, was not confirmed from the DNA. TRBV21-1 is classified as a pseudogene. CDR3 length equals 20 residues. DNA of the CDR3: TGTGCCAGCAGCATAGAACCCCTAGGACAGGGCTCCTCTGGGGCCAACGTCCTGACTTTC. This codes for CASSIEPLGQGSSGANVLTF.

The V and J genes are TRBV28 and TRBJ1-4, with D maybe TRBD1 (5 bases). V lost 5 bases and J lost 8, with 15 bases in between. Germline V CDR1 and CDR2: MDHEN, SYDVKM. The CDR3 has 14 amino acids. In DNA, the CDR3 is TGTGCCAGCAGTACCCTGAGTCAGGGCGAAAAACTGTTTTTT. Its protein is CASSTLSQGEKLFF.

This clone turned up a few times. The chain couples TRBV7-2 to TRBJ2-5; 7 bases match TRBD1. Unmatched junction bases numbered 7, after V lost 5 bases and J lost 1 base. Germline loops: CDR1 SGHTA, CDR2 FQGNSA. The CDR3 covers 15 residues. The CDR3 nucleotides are TGTGCCAGCAGCCCCGACAGGGCCACCCAAGAGACCCAGTACTTC. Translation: CASSPDRATQETQYF.

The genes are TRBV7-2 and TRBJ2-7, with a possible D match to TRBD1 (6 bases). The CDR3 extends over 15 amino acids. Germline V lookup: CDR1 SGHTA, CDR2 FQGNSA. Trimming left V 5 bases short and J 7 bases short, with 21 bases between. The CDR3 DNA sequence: TGTGCCAGCAGCCCCAGGGGCCTGGATGGAAAAGAGCAGTACTTC. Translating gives CASSPRGLDGKEQYF.

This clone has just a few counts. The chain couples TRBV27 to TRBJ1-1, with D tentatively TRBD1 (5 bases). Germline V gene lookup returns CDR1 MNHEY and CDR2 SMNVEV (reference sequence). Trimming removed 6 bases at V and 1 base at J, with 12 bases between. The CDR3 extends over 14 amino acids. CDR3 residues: CASSPGTSNTEAFF. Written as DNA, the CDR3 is TGTGCCAGCAGCCCAGGGACCTCGAACACTGAAGCTTTCTTT.

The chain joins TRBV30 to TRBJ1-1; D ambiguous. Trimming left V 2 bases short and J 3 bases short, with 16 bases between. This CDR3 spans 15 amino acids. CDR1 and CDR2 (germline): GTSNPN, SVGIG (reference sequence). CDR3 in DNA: TGTGCCTGGAGTCAACGGTGGCCTCCAGACACTGAAGCTTTCTTT. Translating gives CAWSQRWPPDTEAFF.

CDR3 residues: CASGNPSYNEQFF. CDR3 DNA: TGTGCATCGGGGAATCCCTCCTACAATGAGCAGTTCTTC. The chain uses TRBV7-2 and TRBJ2-1; tentative D call: TRBD2 (5 bases). The CDR3 sequence is 13 residues long. Per the germline V gene, CDR1 is SGHTA and CDR2 is FQGNSA. The full variable domain, rest sourced from reference TRBV7-2 and TRBJ2-1, is GAGVSQSPSNKVTEKGKDVELRCDPISGHTALYWYRQSLGQGLEFLIYFQGNSAPDKSGLPSDRFSAERTGGSVSTLTIQRTQQEDSAVYLCASGNPSYNEQFFGPGTRLTVL.

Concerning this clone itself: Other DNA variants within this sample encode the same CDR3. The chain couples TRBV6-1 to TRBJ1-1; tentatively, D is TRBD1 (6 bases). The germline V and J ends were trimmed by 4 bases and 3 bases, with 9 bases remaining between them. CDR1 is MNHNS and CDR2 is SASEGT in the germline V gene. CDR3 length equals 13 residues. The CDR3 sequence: CASSGRGDTEAFF. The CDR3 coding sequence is TGTGCCAGCAGTGGTAGGGGGGACACTGAAGCTTTCTTT.

CDR3 DNA sequence: TGTGCCAGCAGTCCTTTAGGCACAGATACGCAGTATTTT. Translated: CASSPLGTDTQYF. The chain joins TRBV27 to TRBJ2-3; D not certain. This CDR3 is built from 13 residues. V was clipped by 5 bases and J by 1 base, with 7 bases between them. CDR1 is MNHEY and CDR2 is SMNVEV in the germline V gene (reference sequence).

In DNA, the CDR3 is TGTGCCAGCAGCCCACCTGGAGGAGGGAAGACCCAGTACTTC. Translating it yields CASSPPGGGKTQYF. V gene TRBV28 combines with J gene TRBJ2-5; D may be TRBD2 (6 bases). The CDR3 consists of 14 residues. V was pared by 6 bases and J by 6 bases, with 17 bases between. Germline values: CDR1 MDHEN, CDR2 SYDVKM.

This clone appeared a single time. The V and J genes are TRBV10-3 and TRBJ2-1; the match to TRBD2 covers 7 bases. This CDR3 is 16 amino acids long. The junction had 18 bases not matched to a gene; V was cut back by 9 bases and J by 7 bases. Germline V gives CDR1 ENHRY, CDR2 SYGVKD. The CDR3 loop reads CAIGTIAGRVTNEQFF. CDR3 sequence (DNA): TGTGCCATTGGGACTATTGCGGGGAGGGTTACAAATGAGCAGTTCTTC.

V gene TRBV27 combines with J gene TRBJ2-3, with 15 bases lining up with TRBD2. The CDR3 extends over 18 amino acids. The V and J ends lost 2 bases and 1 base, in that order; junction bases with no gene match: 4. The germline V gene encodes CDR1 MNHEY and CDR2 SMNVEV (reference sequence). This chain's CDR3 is CASSLGLAGGPRTDTQYF. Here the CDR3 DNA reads TGTGCCAGCAGTTTAGGACTAGCGGGAGGGCCGCGCACAGATACGCAGTATTTT.

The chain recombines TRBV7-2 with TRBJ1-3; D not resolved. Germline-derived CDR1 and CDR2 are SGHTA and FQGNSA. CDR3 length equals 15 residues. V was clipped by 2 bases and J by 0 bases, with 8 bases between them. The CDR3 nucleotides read TGTGCCAGCAGCTTAAGGCGACGCTCTGGAAACACCATATATTTT. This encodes CASSLRRRSGNTIYF.

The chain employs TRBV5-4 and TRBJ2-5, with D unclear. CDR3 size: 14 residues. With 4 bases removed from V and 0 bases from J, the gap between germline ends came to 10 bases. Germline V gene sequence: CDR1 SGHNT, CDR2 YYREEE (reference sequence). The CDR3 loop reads CASSTDGYQETQYF. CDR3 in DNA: TGTGCCAGCAGCACGGACGGGTACCAAGAGACCCAGTACTTC.